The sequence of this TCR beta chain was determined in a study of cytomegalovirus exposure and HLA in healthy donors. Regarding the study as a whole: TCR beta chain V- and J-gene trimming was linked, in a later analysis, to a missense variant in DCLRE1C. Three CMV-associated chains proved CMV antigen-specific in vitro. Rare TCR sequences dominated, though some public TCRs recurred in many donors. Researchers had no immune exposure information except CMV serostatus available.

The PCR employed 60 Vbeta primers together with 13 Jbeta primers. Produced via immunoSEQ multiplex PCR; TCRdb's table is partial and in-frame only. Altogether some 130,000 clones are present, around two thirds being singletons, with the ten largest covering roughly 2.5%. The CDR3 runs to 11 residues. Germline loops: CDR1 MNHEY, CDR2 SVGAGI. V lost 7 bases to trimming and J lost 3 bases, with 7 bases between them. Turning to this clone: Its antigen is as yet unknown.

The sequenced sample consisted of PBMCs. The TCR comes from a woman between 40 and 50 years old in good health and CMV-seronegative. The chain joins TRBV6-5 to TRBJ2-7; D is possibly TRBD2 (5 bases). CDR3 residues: CASTGLYEQYF. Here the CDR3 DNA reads TGTGCCAGCACCGGACTCTACGAGCAGTACTTC.